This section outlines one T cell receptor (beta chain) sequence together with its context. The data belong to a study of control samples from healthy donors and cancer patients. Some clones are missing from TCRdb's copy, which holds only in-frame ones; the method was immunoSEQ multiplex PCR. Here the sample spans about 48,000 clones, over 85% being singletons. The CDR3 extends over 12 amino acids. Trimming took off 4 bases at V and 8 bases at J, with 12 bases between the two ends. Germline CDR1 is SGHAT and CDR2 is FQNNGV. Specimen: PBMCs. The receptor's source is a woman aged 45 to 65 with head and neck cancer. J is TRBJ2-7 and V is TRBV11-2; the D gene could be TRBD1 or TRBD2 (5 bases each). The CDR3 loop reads CASSSFRDQQYF. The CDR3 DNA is TGTGCCAGCAGCTCCTTCCGGGACCAGCAGTACTTC.